The 18 T cell receptor beta chains below were found in one sample sequenced in a study of shared clonotypes between healthy human individuals. Profiling relied on immunoSEQ multiplex PCR, and the TCRdb table lists in-frame clones only, not all of them. This sample has some 600,000 clones, with approximately 96% found just once. CD45RO-negative, CCR7-positively selected cells formed the naive CD8 fraction, excluding terminally differentiated effector memory CD45RA+ cells. Sequenced material: naive CD8+ T cells sorted from blood. All receptors derive from a woman aged 25 to 45 in good health.

V usage is TRBV9 and J usage is TRBJ2-5; 7 bases align to TRBD1. Germline CDR1 is SGDLS and CDR2 is YYNGEE. The CDR3 sequence is 13 residues long. V dropped 3 bases and J dropped 5; count of bases not matched to a gene: 4. CDR3 sequence reads: CASSAPTGETQYF. CDR3 DNA: TGTGCCAGCAGCGCTCCGACAGGGGAGACCCAGTACTTC.

The V and J genes are TRBV4-1 and TRBJ2-7; TRBD2 matches 8 bases. Germline V gene data show CDR1 as MGHRA and CDR2 as YSYEKL. This CDR3 has 16 amino acids. Trimming took 2 bases from V and 5 from J; bases not matched to a gene: 11. CDR3 sequence: CASSQLYGSGSHEQYF. The CDR3, as DNA: TGCGCCAGCAGCCAACTGTACGGGAGCGGGAGTCACGAGCAGTACTTC.

The gene calls are TRBV6-5 and TRBJ2-5; perhaps TRBD2 as D (6 bases). Germline-derived CDR1 and CDR2 are MNHEY and SVGAGI. This CDR3 comprises 14 residues. V lost 6 bases and J lost 5, with 16 bases in between. The CDR3 here is CASRPGLEEETQYF. The CDR3 DNA follows: TGTGCCAGCAGACCGGGACTCGAAGAGGAGACCCAGTACTTC.

A note on this clone: The same CDR3 can be traced to other DNA sequences in this sample. J is TRBJ2-7 and V is TRBV28; 8 nucleotides match TRBD2. The CDR3 loop spans 14 amino acids. In germline, CDR1 is MDHEN, CDR2 SYDVKM. With V trimmed by 3 bases and J by 2 bases, 3 bases remained unmatched. CDR3 protein: CASSLLAGTYEQYF. In DNA, the CDR3 is TGTGCCAGCAGTTTGCTAGCGGGTACCTACGAGCAGTACTTC.

This chain links TRBV11-2 with TRBJ2-1; 9 bases fit TRBD2. V trimming: 0 bases; J trimming: 4 bases; junction bases outside the gene matches: 1. Germline V lookup: CDR1 SGHAT, CDR2 FQNNGV. This CDR3 spans 15 amino acids. CDR3 protein: CASSLEAGGYNEQFF. For the CDR3, the DNA is TGTGCCAGCAGCTTAGAAGCGGGAGGTTACAATGAGCAGTTCTTC.

V gene TRBV11-2 combines with J gene TRBJ2-7; 8 positions agree with TRBD2. CDR1 and CDR2 (germline): SGHAT, FQNNGV. The CDR3 loop spans 13 amino acids. V dropped 5 bases and J dropped 3; count of bases not matched to a gene: 3. The CDR3 protein is CASSIGTSYEQYF. The CDR3 nucleotides are TGTGCCAGCAGCATCGGGACTAGCTACGAGCAGTACTTC.

This chain uses TRBV27 with TRBJ2-7; 7 nucleotides agree with TRBD1. Germline-derived CDR1 and CDR2 are MNHEY and SMNVEV (reference sequence). The CDR3 extends over 13 amino acids. The trim removed 8 bases at V and 3 bases at J, leaving 7 bases unmatched. The CDR3: CASASGTDYEQYF. CDR3 nucleotide sequence: TGTGCCAGCGCCTCCGGGACAGACTACGAGCAGTACTTC.

V usage is TRBV27 and J usage is TRBJ1-4; D unresolved. This CDR3 is 13 amino acids long. The germline gives CDR1 MNHEY, CDR2 SMNVEV (reference sequence). The V end was cut by 0 bases, the J end by 8 bases, with 7 bases between. This CDR3 is CASSLSPAEKLFF. CDR3 bases: TGTGCCAGCAGTTTATCGCCCGCAGAAAAACTGTTTTTT.

V and J are TRBV13 and TRBJ2-1; D is uncertain. Germline loops: CDR1 PRHDT, CDR2 FYEKMQ (reference sequence). V dropped 4 bases and J dropped 6 bases, with 10 bases sitting between them. This CDR3 contains 13 residues. The CDR3, as DNA: TGTGCCAGCAGCTCACTTGCCACCAATGAGCAGTTCTTC. It translates to CASSSLATNEQFF. Full variable domain (remainder filled in from reference TRBV13 and TRBJ2-1): AAGVIQSPRHLIKEKRETATLKCYPIPRHDTVYWYQQGPGQDPQFLISFYEKMQSDKGSIPDRFSAQQFSDYHSELNMSSLELGDSALYFCASSSLATNEQFFGPGTRLTVL.

J is TRBJ2-2 and V is TRBV14; the D gene is possibly TRBD2 (6 bases). Germline CDR1 and CDR2: SGHDN and FVKESK. V was trimmed by 0 bases and J by 7 bases, leaving 21 bases between them. The CDR3 covers 18 residues. DNA for the CDR3: TGTGCCAGCAGCCAAGATCGGAAGGACTACCTTTCGGGCGGGGAGCTGTTTTTT. Translation: CASSQDRKDYLSGGELFF.

The V gene is TRBV19, the J gene TRBJ2-7; possible D gene TRBD1, 6 bases. CDR1 and CDR2 (germline): LNHDA, SQIVND (reference sequence). Trimming removed 5 bases from V and 3 bases from J, with 11 bases in between. CDR3 length: 13 amino acids. The CDR3 loop reads CASSSWDNYEQYF. The CDR3, as DNA: TGTGCCAGTAGTTCCTGGGACAACTACGAGCAGTACTTC.

The chain has TRBV4-1 and TRBJ2-4, with TRBD1 identical over 12 bases. Germline V gene sequence: CDR1 MGHRA, CDR2 YSYEKL. This CDR3 comprises 20 residues. Unmatched junction bases numbered 15, after V lost 0 bases and J lost 6 bases. This chain's CDR3 is CASSQDRVIGTGGFANIQYF. The CDR3 bases are TGCGCCAGCAGCCAAGATCGAGTAATTGGGACAGGGGGCTTTGCAAACATTCAGTACTTC.

This sequence joins TRBV28 and TRBJ1-1, with TRBD1 identical over 11 bases. There are 15 residues in the CDR3. Germline trimming cut 6 bases from V and 4 bases from J; bases unmatched to any gene: 7. The germline CDR1 and CDR2 sequences are MDHEN and SYDVKM. CDR3 in amino acids: CASRPKDRGLTEAFF. DNA for the CDR3: TGTGCCAGCAGACCCAAGGACAGGGGGCTCACTGAAGCTTTCTTT.

The V call is TRBV28, the J call TRBJ1-2; 9 bases are a match to TRBD1. Germline values: CDR1 MDHEN, CDR2 SYDVKM. The CDR3 is 14 amino acids. V shed 5 bases and J 4 bases; nucleotides not matched to a gene: 5. The CDR3 here is CASSRTGVSYGYTF. The DNA for the CDR3 is TGTGCCAGCAGTCGGACAGGGGTGAGCTATGGCTACACCTTC.

The J gene is TRBJ1-1, the V gene TRBV28, with D possibly being TRBD1 (6 bases). This CDR3 has 15 residues. With 1 base removed from V and 4 bases from J, the gap between germline ends came to 13 bases. Germline values: CDR1 MDHEN, CDR2 SYDVKM. The CDR3 loop reads CASSLSSRGGTEAFF. CDR3 DNA sequence: TGTGCCAGCAGTTTATCAAGCAGGGGAGGCACTGAAGCTTTCTTT.

The chain uses TRBV5-1 and TRBJ2-1; the match to TRBD1 covers 8 bases. CDR3 size: 13 residues. From germline, CDR1 is SGHRS and CDR2 YFSETQ. With V trimmed by 4 bases and J by 10 bases, 7 bases remained unmatched. The CDR3 reads CASSLDRVDEQFF. In DNA, the CDR3 is TGCGCCAGCAGCCTGGACAGGGTGGACGAGCAGTTCTTC.

This chain connects TRBV5-4 to TRBJ1-2; D uncertain. The CDR3 is made up of 13 amino acids. CDR1 and CDR2 (germline): SGHNT, YYREEE (reference sequence). V dropped 7 bases and J dropped 4 bases, with 14 bases sitting between them. The CDR3 loop reads CASAPRGSYGYTF. The CDR3, as DNA: TGTGCCAGCGCCCCTAGAGGATCCTATGGCTACACCTTC. Using reference TRBV5-4 and TRBJ1-2 for the parts outside the CDR3, the full variable domain is ETGVTQSPTHLIKTRGQQVTLRCSSQSGHNTVSWYQQALGQGPQFIFQYYREEENGRGNFPPRFSGLQFPNYSSELNVNALELDDSALYLCASAPRGSYGYTFGSGTRLTVV.

A single count supports this clone. Other DNA sequences in this specimen translate into the identical CDR3. The CDR3 region is CASSLVGVTYEQYF. As DNA, the CDR3 is TGTGCCAGCAGCTTAGTGGGCGTAACCTACGAGCAGTACTTC. The chain carries TRBV7-8 and TRBJ2-7; no clear D. V lost 1 base and J 2 bases, leaving 9 bases between the germline ends. CDR3 length equals 14 residues. Germline V lookup: CDR1 SGHVS, CDR2 FQNEAQ. Based on the CDR3 plus reference TRBV7-8 and TRBJ2-7, the full variable domain is GAGVSQSPRYKVAKRGQDVALRCDPISGHVSLFWYQQALGQGPEFLTYFQNEAQLDKSGLPSDRFFAERPEGSVSTLKIQRTQQEDSAVYLCASSLVGVTYEQYFGPGTRLTVT.